This T cell receptor beta chain came from a study of cytomegalovirus exposure and HLA in healthy donors (dated by TCRdb to about 2017). About the full investigation: The 700 or so repertoires of the first cohort and the roughly 120 validation repertoires were produced on the same platform, according to a later analysis. The study aimed to test whether cataloging public T cell receptors could reveal signatures of past pathogen exposure. Besides the first cohort of 500 to 700 subjects, a separate validation cohort made up of over a hundred different subjects was used. To predict cytomegalovirus infection status, the study combined high-throughput TCR immunosequencing, statistical association of individual TCRs with disease status, and machine learning. General conclusions and limits of the study: Of the cluster scores, approximately 94% were above 0 in a later analysis, which found that TCRs clustered in the first cohort also tended to co-occur in the approximately 120 validation repertoires. A few of the identified cytomegalovirus-associated TCR beta chains were confirmed in vitro to be specific for cytomegalovirus antigens. Cytomegalovirus status was reported to be diagnosed by the classifier with high specificity and sensitivity in both the original and validation cohorts. Most TCR sequences were observed very rarely across donors, whereas some public TCRs were present in many individuals. According to the authors, the approach could potentially be generalized to other disease states and immunological phenotypes. The study gave a list of some 150 TCR beta chains associated with cytomegalovirus. A later analysis lacked HLA typing for the validation cohort, so it scored co-occurrence in that cohort across all 110 or so repertoires.

A note on this clone: What this receptor recognizes is not known. Base qualities are not recorded, but no much larger clone differs from it by a single base.

Libraries were prepared through the immunoSEQ multiplex PCR assay. The authors' analysis ran thus. A statistical classification framework was developed to diagnose cytomegalovirus status using the catalog of TCR beta chain sequences. TCRdb limited this immuneACCESS table to in-frame rearrangements with V and J called. A share of clones is missing; checked studies link under half to unresolved V genes, and the rest is unexplained. V and J calls plus clone size are reproduced from that table; the DNA served to infer D and trimming. For this sample the table gives roughly 120,000 clones, of which more than 75% were detected only once. Together, the top ten hold almost 1.5% of the sample. The donors were included in the validation cohort of around 120 subjects, a group kept apart from the 666-subject first cohort. CDR1 GTSNPN and CDR2 SVGIG were looked up in the germline V gene (reference sequence). Ends trimmed: V by 2 bases, J by 4 bases; bases unmatched to a gene: 7. The CDR3 runs 14 amino acids, cysteine and phenylalanine included. Just CDR3 DNA is preserved here, 42 bases in frame from base 1.

The chain is assembled from TRBV30 and TRBJ2-5, with 7 bases aligning to TRBD2. The sequence was obtained from a woman in her 30s in good health and CMV-seropositive. The specimen sequenced was PBMCs. The CDR3 reads as follows: CAWSPATSLETQYF. The nucleotides read TGTGCCTGGAGTCCCGCGACTAGCTTAGAGACCCAGTACTTC.